This TCR beta chain was identified during a study of T cells after somatic rescue of genetic block. Clones were sequenced by immunoSEQ multiplex PCR, and TCRdb holds only the in-frame ones, with some missing. Of approximately 110,000 clones in the sample, about 90% were seen once. The source is a young woman. Sequenced sample: peripheral blood mononuclear cells (PBMCs).

CDR3 sequence (DNA): TGTGCCAGCAGTCGTAAACGGGGGAATGAGCAGTTCTTC. Protein sequence: CASSRKRGNEQFF. The J gene is TRBJ2-1, the V gene TRBV6-5; D might be TRBD2 (6 bases). V was cut by 5 bases and J by 7 bases, with 12 bases left in between. Germline CDR1 is MNHEY and CDR2 is SVGAGI. This CDR3 contains 13 residues.